This T cell receptor beta chain was recorded in a study of blood T cells in healthy people across ages (dated by TCRdb to about 2015). Some background on the complete study: In model experiments, template switching captured roughly one uniquely barcoded TCR beta cDNA molecule for every two T cells. The study measured age-related changes in TCR beta repertoire diversity using deep sequencing normalized with unique cDNA molecular identifiers. Four age groups were formed from the donors: young (average roughly 15 years), middle-aged (around 39), aged (about 68) and long-lived (less than 85). The study analyzed two additional independent replicas of 1 million unique cDNA reads from the same blood draw for two donors, one aged 18 to 30 and one aged 80 or older. To avoid experimental bias, donors of different ages were randomly spread across the sequencing lanes. On the study overall, not on this receptor specifically: Estimates of total diversity based on one million sequenced T cells were regarded as lower bounds and as underestimates. Bulk unsorted PBMC profiling prevented conclusive comparison of naive and antigen-experienced compartments. The long-lived group showed more naive CD4+ T cells, fewer expanded clones and increased TCR diversity than the aged group, suggesting age selection. As age increased, observed TCR beta diversity per million T cells dropped in a roughly linear way, and a significant reduction was already evident by age about 40. Donor CMV infection status was unknown, potentially confounding age-related changes in expanded clonotypes. A strong correlation was found between observed TCR beta diversity and the percentage of naive T cells measured by flow cytometry.

Comments on this clonotype: This clone's antigen is unknown. Base-call qualities are not available, and no considerably larger clone is one nucleotide away.

CDR1 and CDR2, per the germline V gene, are KGHSH and LQKENI. V has 2 bases trimmed and J has 5 bases trimmed; junction bases matching no gene number 4. The CDR3 contains 14 residues, cysteine and phenylalanine counted. Only the CDR3 DNA stays, 42 bases, in frame from base 1. Libraries were constructed by 5' RACE. TCRdb lists the instrument as Illumina HiSeq 2500. The second PCR ran for about 6 to 11 cycles and used a J-beta primer mix along with a sample-barcoded 5' primer. Each TCR beta cDNA molecule received a unique molecular identifier from a template-switch 5' adaptor carrying 12 random nucleotides. Each sample yielded at least 3 million CDR3-containing paired-end reads. First-strand cDNA was synthesized from all RNA with the Mint cDNA synthesis kit, primed by a TRBC-specific oligonucleotide. After uracil-DNA glycosylase treatment, a first 18-cycle PCR used universal primers M1SS and BC2_uni_R on all cDNA. From the authors' description of their analysis: Each sample was normalized by randomly selecting 1 million high-quality reads, each carrying a distinct molecular identifier. Reads sharing molecular identifiers were discarded rather than binned into consensus sequences. MiTCR, run with a Q25 quality threshold and the strictest error-elimination algorithm, handled CDR3 identification, clonotype clustering and error correction. A nonparametric unseen species model with Euler transformation was used to estimate lower-bound total TCR beta diversity. The public reads were reanalyzed by TCRdb: fastp trimming at Q25, MiXCR alignment, in-frame beta chains only. All rows with the same CDR3 protein become a single entry with the most common DNA and genes. TCRdb, not the original authors, processed these V and J calls. For this sample the table gives 1.5 million to 2 million distinct CDR3 sequences, of which around 48% were detected only once. The leading ten clones occupy 2.1% of the sample.

The donors were roughly 39 Caucasian individuals from Russia, aged 6 to 90 years, who were systemically healthy. Each donor gave roughly 9 milliliters of peripheral blood, drawn into EDTA-treated Vacutainer tubes. PBMCs were isolated by Ficoll-Paque density-gradient centrifugation, with at least 6.5 million obtained per sample. Total RNA, at least 5 micrograms per sample, was extracted from PBMCs with Trizol reagent. The percentages of naive CD45RAhigh/CD27high T cells were determined by flow cytometry on a PBMC aliquot from every donor. The sequence joins TRBV18 to TRBJ2-3, with 7 junctional bases fitting TRBD1. Sequencing used blood. This TCR was sampled from a woman in her thirties or forties in good health. The DNA sequence is given as TGTGCCAGCTCACCAGTGGCAGGGGGAGATACGCAGTATTTT. Translation gives CASSPVAGGDTQYF.